This T cell receptor (beta chain) derives from a study of human T cells and chemical hapten exposure. Regarding the study as a whole: Alopecia was present in the donors, so their immune response may differ from healthy people's.

Germline V CDR1 and CDR2: MDHEN, SYDVKM. The CDR3 has 16 amino acids. Losses at the gene ends were 1 base for V and 1 base for J; bases not matched to a gene: 1. Time point here: patch test 1, 2 weeks after DPC sensitization. Indicated treatment: therapeutic diphenylcyclopropenone sensitization with weekly scalp DPC. Each patch-test visit's blood sample preceded patch application. In the case of this clonotype: Its antigen is unidentified.

The library attached unique molecular identifiers to individual cDNA molecules. TCRdb reanalysed the RACE reads using MiXCR and keeps one entry per CDR3 protein. The sample lists approximately 49,000 distinct CDR3 sequences, 8% to 9.5% occurring once. This clonotype originated in a woman between 50 and 59 years old with alopecia areata. Some clones in this sample may be carry-over from other donors' samples. The V gene is TRBV28, the J gene TRBJ1-4; 9 bases are shared with TRBD1. The sample consisted of whole blood, taken in connection with sensitization to the hapten diphenylcyclopropenone (DPC). The CDR3 region has the DNA TGTGCCAGCAGTTTATTGACAGGGGGAACTAATGAAAAACTGTTTTTT. Its translation: CASSLLTGGTNEKLFF.